The 27 T cell receptor beta chains below were found in one sample sequenced in a study of blood T cell repertoires in COVID-19 (dated by TCRdb to about 2020). Library prep was done by the immunoSEQ multiplex PCR assay. This immuneACCESS table, as held by TCRdb, lists in-frame sequences with V and J called but not all clones. Of the missing ones, under half trace to an unresolved V gene in checked studies; the others have no known cause. Recorded for this sample are 70,000 to 90,000 clones; approximately 92% of them occurred a single time. About 7.1% of the sample rests with the top ten. Material: peripheral blood. The receptors here all came from a human donor in a cohort sampled during active COVID-19.

V and J are TRBV7-8 and TRBJ2-2; maybe TRBD2 (5 bases). This CDR3 is built from 23 residues. Germline V gene sequence: CDR1 SGHVS, CDR2 FQNEAQ. Trimming removed 5 bases at V and 0 bases at J, with 34 bases between. CDR3 sequence reads: CASSRNPHFGWSSPDSNTGELFF. Here the CDR3 DNA reads TGTGCCAGCAGCCGGAACCCACATTTTGGTTGGTCTAGCCCCGACTCGAACACCGGGGAGCTGTTTTTT.

This chain connects TRBV7-8 to TRBJ2-3; TRBD2 matches 12 bases. CDR3 length equals 19 residues. Germline V gene lookup returns CDR1 SGHVS and CDR2 FQNEAQ. The V and J ends lost 2 bases and 0 bases, in that order; junction bases with no gene match: 9. The CDR3 DNA is TGTGCCAGCAGCTTACAATTCCTAGCGGGGGGGCGTAGCACAGATACGCAGTATTTT. This translates into CASSLQFLAGGRSTDTQYF. Looking up the rest from reference TRBV7-8 and TRBJ2-3 gives the full variable domain: GAGVSQSPRYKVAKRGQDVALRCDPISGHVSLFWYQQALGQGPEFLTYFQNEAQLDKSGLPSDRFFAERPEGSVSTLKIQRTQQEDSAVYLCASSLQFLAGGRSTDTQYFGPGTRLTVL.

The chain combines TRBV24-1 with TRBJ2-7; TRBD1 is a possible D gene (6 bases). Germline assignment: CDR1 KGHDR and CDR2 SFDVKD. The CDR3 consists of 22 residues. V was cut by 8 bases and J by 5 bases, with 42 bases left in between. The CDR3 region is CATTMPPSDRTTKNPGCDEQYF. As DNA, the CDR3 is TGTGCCACCACTATGCCGCCCTCGGACAGAACTACGAAAAACCCAGGATGCGACGAGCAGTACTTC.

The chain couples TRBV9 to TRBJ1-5; 9 bases fit TRBD1. The junction had 2 bases not matched to a gene; V was cut back by 0 bases and J by 4 bases. The CDR3 length is 15 residues. Germline loops: CDR1 SGDLS, CDR2 YYNGEE. CDR3 coding DNA: TGTGCCAGCAGCGTAGGGGGGACAGGGAATCAGCCCCAGCATTTT. Its translation: CASSVGGTGNQPQHF.

This clone was observed a single time. This rearrangement joins TRBV14 to TRBJ2-1; D is unclear. There are 15 residues in the CDR3. V lost 2 bases, J lost 7 bases, and 15 bases lay in between. Germline CDR1 and CDR2: SGHDN and FVKESK. CDR3 loop: CASSQPKVMRNEQFF. CDR3 nucleotides: TGTGCCAGCAGCCAACCTAAGGTTATGAGGAATGAGCAGTTCTTC.

A single count supports this clone. The CDR3 DNA reads as TGTGCCAGCAGTTCCCGGGACAGGGGGAACACTGAAGCTTTCTTT. This translates into CASSSRDRGNTEAFF. The chain couples TRBV28 to TRBJ1-1; 10 nucleotides agree with TRBD1. CDR1 and CDR2 (germline): MDHEN, SYDVKM. This CDR3 spans 15 amino acids. Trimming at V came to 4 bases and at J to 1 base, leaving 3 bases not matched to a gene.

This clone occurred once. The chain employs TRBV19 and TRBJ2-1; D possibly corresponds to TRBD2 (7 bases). The CDR3 is 16 residues long. Trimming took off 8 bases at V and 5 bases at J, with 22 bases between the two ends. Germline assignment: CDR1 LNHDA and CDR2 SQIVND (reference sequence). The CDR3 DNA follows: TGTGCCAGTGCCTCGGTAGTGGGGGGGGCCCACAATGAGCAGTTCTTC. Protein sequence: CASASVVGGAHNEQFF. Supplemented by reference TRBV19 and TRBJ2-1, the full variable domain reads DGGITQSPKYLFRKEGQNVTLSCEQNLNHDAMYWYRQDPGQGLRLIYYSQIVNDFQKGDIAEGYSVSREKKESFPLTVTSAQKNPTAFYLCASASVVGGAHNEQFFGPGTRLTVL.

The chain combines TRBV28 with TRBJ1-2; 7 bases are shared with TRBD1. CDR3 length: 13 amino acids. Germline V gene data show CDR1 as MDHEN and CDR2 as SYDVKM. Unmatched junction bases numbered 2, after V lost 5 bases and J lost 2 bases. DNA for the CDR3: TGTGCCAGCAGTATGGGACAGAACTATGGCTACACCTTC. Translation gives CASSMGQNYGYTF.

V and J are TRBV21-1 and TRBJ1-5. TRBV21-1 is an annotated pseudogene. This CDR3 comprises 15 residues. CDR3 protein: CASSKGAGRNQPQHF. The CDR3 DNA is TGTGCCAGCAGCAAAGGCGCGGGCCGCAATCAGCCCCAGCATTTT.

The chain links TRBV30 to TRBJ2-7, with a weak D call TRBD2 (6 bases). Between the trimmed V and J ends, which lost 3 bases and 7 bases, there was a span of 16 bases. The V gene's germline CDR1 is GTSNPN and CDR2 SVGIG (reference sequence). There are 13 residues in the CDR3. CDR3 coding DNA: TGTGCCTGGAGCCTCGGCCGGCGGGGTGAGCAGTACTTC. Its protein product is CAWSLGRRGEQYF.

This sequence joins TRBV28 and TRBJ2-2, with D uncertain. V lost 8 bases to trimming and J lost 4 bases, with 17 bases between them. Germline CDR1 is MDHEN and CDR2 is SYDVKM. This CDR3 contains 15 residues. The CDR3 region has the DNA TGTGCCAGCCTAGACCGGGTTTCGGGCACCGGGGAGCTGTTTTTT. It yields the protein CASLDRVSGTGELFF.

Worth noting for this clone: The junction departs from germline at one end; a sequencing error may be responsible. V usage is TRBV19 and J usage is TRBJ2-7; perhaps TRBD2 as D (7 bases). Germline CDR1 and CDR2: LNHDA and SQIVND (reference sequence). The length of the CDR3 is 11 residues. In DNA, the CDR3 is TGCGCCGCGGGGGCAGGAGGCGAGCAGTACTTC. The encoded protein is CAAGAGGEQYF.

This chain connects TRBV14 to TRBJ1-5; weak D call: TRBD1 (6 bases). Trimming left V 0 bases short and J 0 bases short, with 24 bases between. Germline V CDR1 and CDR2: SGHDN, FVKESK. The CDR3 runs to 21 residues. The CDR3 is CASSQDGRLDSGTNSNQPQHF. The CDR3 nucleotides are TGTGCCAGCAGCCAAGATGGAAGATTGGACAGTGGGACAAATAGCAATCAGCCCCAGCATTTT. The whole variable domain, filled in from reference TRBV14 and TRBJ1-5, reads EAGVTQFPSHSVIEKGQTVTLRCDPISGHDNLYWYRRVMGKEIKFLLHFVKESKQDESGMPNNRFLAERTGGTYSTLKVQPAELEDSGVYFCASSQDGRLDSGTNSNQPQHFGDGTRLSIL.

The CDR3 DNA is TGCGCCAGCAGCACGGACAGGGGAAGGGACTATGGCTACACCTTC. Translation gives CASSTDRGRDYGYTF. The chain employs TRBV4-1 and TRBJ1-2, with 9 nucleotides matching TRBD1. Germline CDR1 reads MGHRA; CDR2 reads YSYEKL. CDR3 length equals 15 residues. The V and J ends lost 5 bases and 3 bases, in that order; junction bases with no gene match: 7.

This clone was observed a single time. The genes are TRBV21-1 and TRBJ1-1; the table's D call, TRBD1, has no DNA check behind it. TRBV21-1 is described as a pseudogene. This CDR3 is built from 18 residues. The DNA of the CDR3 is TGTGCCAGCAGCCTCCGACAGGGGGCCATAGGGCGGAACACTGAAGCTTTCTTT. Encoded protein: CASSLRQGAIGRNTEAFF.

The V call is TRBV6-1, the J call TRBJ1-2; the match to TRBD1 covers 8 bases. The CDR3 is 13 amino acids. V shed 2 bases and J 4 bases; nucleotides not matched to a gene: 0. In germline, CDR1 is MNHNS, CDR2 SASEGT. CDR3 DNA sequence: TGTGCCAGCAGTGAAACAGGGGGCTATGGCTACACCTTC. It is translated as CASSETGGYGYTF.

The chain is built from TRBV7-9 and TRBJ2-7; 7 positions match TRBD1. V gave up 4 bases and J gave up 2 bases; unmatched junction bases: 8. The CDR3 sequence is 15 residues long. CDR1 and CDR2 from the germline V gene are SEHNR and FQNEAQ (reference sequence). The CDR3 DNA reads as TGTGCCAGCAGCTCTCCACAGGGGTTGCCCTACGAGCAGTACTTC. It encodes CASSSPQGLPYEQYF.

This chain connects TRBV10-3 to TRBJ2-7, with no clear D. CDR1 ENHRY and CDR2 SYGVKD come from the germline V gene. V lost 3 bases and J 1 base, leaving 13 bases between the germline ends. The length of the CDR3 is 15 residues. The CDR3 is CAISELGSLSYEQYF. In nucleotides, the CDR3 is TGTGCCATCAGTGAACTGGGTAGCCTTTCCTACGAGCAGTACTTC.

The CDR3 sequence is CSVVIDSTDTQYF. CDR3 coding DNA: TGCAGCGTTGTCATAGATAGCACAGATACGCAGTATTTT. The chain has TRBV29-1 and TRBJ2-3; D is ambiguous. Trimming removed 4 bases from V and 0 bases from J, with 8 bases in between. The germline gives CDR1 SQVTM, CDR2 ANQGSEA. There are 13 residues in the CDR3.

The rearrangement joins TRBV5-5 to TRBJ1-3; 8 bases agree with TRBD1. The V segment lost 2 bases and the J segment 3 bases; nucleotides outside the gene matches: 7. The CDR3 runs 16 residues. Looked up from germline, CDR1 is SGHKS and CDR2 is YYEKEE (reference sequence). The CDR3 loop reads CASSFRPGQVGNTIYF. In DNA form, the CDR3 reads TGTGCCAGCAGCTTCCGCCCGGGACAGGTTGGAAACACCATATATTTT.

This clone was observed a single time. The chain carries TRBV4-2 and TRBJ2-3; TRBD2 matches at 10 bases. CDR1 LGHNA and CDR2 YNFKEQ come from the germline V gene. The CDR3 is made up of 13 amino acids. The J segment lost 4 bases and the V segment lost 8 bases, leaving 3 bases of the junction unmatched. CDR3 loop: CASQRGGPDTQYF. The CDR3 nucleotides are TGTGCCAGCCAGCGGGGGGGACCAGATACGCAGTATTTT.

This clone was detected only once. The rearrangement joins TRBV7-2 to TRBJ1-5; 8 positions agree with TRBD1. Germline V gene lookup returns CDR1 SGHTA and CDR2 FQGNSA. The CDR3 is 16 amino acids. The trim removed 0 bases at V and 4 bases at J, leaving 5 bases unmatched. This CDR3 is CASSLAPGGGNQPQHF. In DNA, the CDR3 is TGTGCCAGCAGCTTAGCGCCAGGGGGCGGAAATCAGCCCCAGCATTTT. Full variable domain (missing parts from reference TRBV7-2 and TRBJ1-5): GAGVSQSPSNKVTEKGKDVELRCDPISGHTALYWYRQSLGQGLEFLIYFQGNSAPDKSGLPSDRFSAERTGGSVSTLTIQRTQQEDSAVYLCASSLAPGGGNQPQHFGDGTRLSIL.

V and J are TRBV7-9 and TRBJ2-5; a weak D match, TRBD2 (7 bases). V lost 5 bases to trimming and J lost 5 bases, with 21 bases between them. The germline V gene has CDR1 SEHNR and CDR2 FQNEAQ (reference sequence). The CDR3 extends over 16 amino acids. CDR3 amino acids: CASSISGGAVVETQYF. The CDR3 DNA follows: TGTGCCAGCAGCATCTCGGGGGGCGCGGTCGTTGAGACCCAGTACTTC.

The genes are TRBV19 and TRBJ1-1; D possibly corresponds to TRBD1 (6 bases). Germline values: CDR1 LNHDA, CDR2 SQIVND (reference sequence). This CDR3 has 15 residues. The ends were cut back, 4 bases at V and 2 bases at J, with 14 bases in the middle. In DNA form, the CDR3 reads TGTGCCAGTAGTAGTCTCGGACAGCTAAACACTGAAGCTTTCTTT. Protein product: CASSSLGQLNTEAFF.

The chain joins TRBV6-1 to TRBJ1-4, with 7 bases that match TRBD1. Germline V gene lookup returns CDR1 MNHNS and CDR2 SASEGT. The CDR3 runs to 16 residues. V trimming: 1 base; J trimming: 5 bases; junction bases outside the gene matches: 7. CDR3 nucleotides: TGTGCCAGCAGTGAAGTGGGGGGACAGTTCAATGAAAAACTGTTTTTT. Amino acid sequence: CASSEVGGQFNEKLFF.

The chain uses TRBV9 and TRBJ2-2, with D unclear. Per germline, CDR1 SGDLS and CDR2 YYNGEE. V lost 0 bases, J lost 4 bases, and 10 bases lay in between. The CDR3 contains 15 residues. The CDR3 is CASSVALSGTGELFF. For the CDR3, the DNA is TGTGCCAGCAGCGTAGCCCTATCGGGCACCGGGGAGCTGTTTTTT.

The chain couples TRBV10-2 to TRBJ1-1, with a tentative D call TRBD1 (5 bases). The CDR3 is 14 residues long. Trimming shortened V by 6 bases and J by 2 bases, and 13 bases separated the two germline ends. CDR1 WSHSY and CDR2 SAAADI come from the germline V gene. In DNA, the CDR3 is TGCGCCAGCAGGGCTATTGACAGTAACACTGAAGCTTTCTTT. Its translation: CASRAIDSNTEAFF.